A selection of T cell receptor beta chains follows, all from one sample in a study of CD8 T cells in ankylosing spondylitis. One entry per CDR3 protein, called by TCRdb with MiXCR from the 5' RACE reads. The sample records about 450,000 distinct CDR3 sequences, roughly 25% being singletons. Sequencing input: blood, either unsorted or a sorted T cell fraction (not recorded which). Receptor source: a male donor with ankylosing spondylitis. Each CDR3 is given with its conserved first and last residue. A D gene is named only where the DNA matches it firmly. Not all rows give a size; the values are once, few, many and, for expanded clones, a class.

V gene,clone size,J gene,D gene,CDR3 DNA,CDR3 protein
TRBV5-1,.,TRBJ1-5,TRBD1,TGCGCCAGCAGCTACCGGGACAGGGGGCTTACTCAGCCCCAGCATTTT,CASSYRDRGLTQPQHF
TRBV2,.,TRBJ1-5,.,TGTGCCAGCAGTGAAGAGTCAGGCCCCAATCAGCCCCAGCATTTT,CASSEESGPNQPQHF
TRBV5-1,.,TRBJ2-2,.,TGCGCCAGCAGCTTGGCCCCGGGAGCCGCGAACACCGGGGAGCTGTTTTTT,CASSLAPGAANTGELFF
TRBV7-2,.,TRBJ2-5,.,TGTGCCAGCAGTCCACAGGGCGTGGGGGAGACCCAGTACTTC,CASSPQGVGETQYF
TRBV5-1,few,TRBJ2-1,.,TGCGCCAGCAGGTACGGAGGTCCAGGGTTGTTCAATGAGCAGTTCTTC,CASRYGGPGLFNEQFF
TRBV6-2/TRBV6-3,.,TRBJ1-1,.,TGTGCCAGCAGTTATTTGCACACTGAAGCTTTCTTT,CASSYLHTEAFF
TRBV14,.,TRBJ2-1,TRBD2,TGTGCCAGCAGCCCCCGACTAGCGGGAATCGACAATGAGCAGTTCTTC,CASSPRLAGIDNEQFF
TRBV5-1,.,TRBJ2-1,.,TGCGCCAGCAGCTTGACGGCAGGGCAAATAGATCAGTTCTTC,CASSLTAGQIDQFF
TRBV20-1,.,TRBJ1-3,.,TGCAGTGCTAGTTTCCGGGACCCAAAGTCTGGAAACACCATATATTTT,CSASFRDPKSGNTIYF
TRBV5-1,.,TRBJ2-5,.,TGCGCCAGCAGCTTGACCTATAGAAATAAGTACCAAGAGACCCAGTACTTC,CASSLTYRNKYQETQYF
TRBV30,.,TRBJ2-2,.,TGTGCCTGGAGTGTTCGGGAGACCGGGGAGCTGTTTTTT,CAWSVRETGELFF
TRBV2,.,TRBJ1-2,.,TGTGCCAGCAGTGAATCTGGGCAGGCGGGTGGCTACACCTTC,CASSESGQAGGYTF
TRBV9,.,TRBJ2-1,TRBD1,TGTGCCAGCAGCGTTGGACAGGGAATAGATGAGCAGTTCTTC,CASSVGQGIDEQFF
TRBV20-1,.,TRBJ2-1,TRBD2,TGCAGTGCGCGACGGGGTGGGAGCGGGAGGAACAATGAGCAGTTCTTC,CSARRGGSGRNNEQFF
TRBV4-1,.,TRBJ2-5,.,TGCGCCAGCAGCCAAGATCCCCAGTTTCTTCAAGAGACCCAGTACTTC,CASSQDPQFLQETQYF